This TCR beta chain was found in a study of T-cell memory formation after mild COVID-19. From 5'RACE with constant-segment primers came TCR alpha and TCR beta cDNA libraries that carried sample barcodes and UMIs. MiXCR, applied by TCRdb to the 5' RACE reads, yields one record per CDR3 protein. Of roughly 240,000 distinct CDR3 sequences in the sample, 15% were seen once. V was pared by 5 bases and J by 0 bases, with 7 bases of the junction left unmatched. Per the germline V gene, CDR1 is SEHNR and CDR2 is FQNEAQ (reference sequence). This CDR3 comprises 16 residues. Turning to this clonotype: The antigen is not known.

Whole-study results and caveats: Clones that shrank (day 15 to 85) were balanced CD4/CD8, whereas later expanders leaned CD4+. Whether day 37 second-wave clones are SARS-CoV-2-specific was not confirmed.

Material for sequencing was PBMCs or a T cell subset sorted from them (not recorded which). The sequence was obtained from an adult woman who had mild COVID-19 (a few samples of this study predate the infection). Cell type and time point are not known. The chain links TRBV7-9 to TRBJ2-1, with 7 bases matching TRBD1. The CDR3 region has the DNA TGTGCCAGCAGCCCGGGGACAGTCCGCTCCTACAATGAGCAGTTCTTC. Protein sequence: CASSPGTVRSYNEQFF.